The 23 T cell receptor beta chains given below trace back to one sample, sequenced in a study of cytomegalovirus exposure and HLA in healthy donors. The table came from immunoSEQ multiplex PCR; TCRdb's copy has only in-frame clones and leaves some out. This table has approximately 88,000 clones, roughly 96% appearing once. The sequenced sample consisted of PBMCs. These receptors were collected from a woman aged 18-30 years in good health and CMV-seronegative.

About this clone: Sequence at one end of the junction differs from germline and may be a read error. This chain connects TRBV7-9 to TRBJ2-1; unclear D gene. The CDR3 is 10 amino acids. Germline V gene sequence: CDR1 SEHNR, CDR2 FQNEAQ (reference sequence). This CDR3 reads CASENRRILF. The CDR3, as DNA: TGTGCCAGCGAGAATAGGCGGATTCTCTTC.

The genes are TRBV29-1 and TRBJ2-3; 9 bases are shared with TRBD2. The junction had 6 bases not matched to a gene; V was cut back by 5 bases and J by 3 bases. Looked up from germline, CDR1 is SQVTM and CDR2 is ANQGSEA. The CDR3 is 14 residues long. In nucleotides, the CDR3 is TGCAGCGTTACGATTAGCGGGAGAACAGATACGCAGTATTTT. It encodes CSVTISGRTDTQYF.

The V and J genes are TRBV2 and TRBJ1-6; 8 bases agree with TRBD1. The CDR3 contains 14 residues. The junction had 6 bases not matched to a gene; V was cut back by 7 bases and J by 7 bases. Germline CDR1 and CDR2: SNHLY and FYNNEI. The CDR3 here is CASTRTGPNSPLHF. CDR3 coding DNA: TGTGCCAGCACTAGGACAGGGCCCAATTCACCCCTCCACTTT.

The rearrangement links TRBV5-1 to TRBJ1-3, with 10 bases matching TRBD1. CDR1 and CDR2 from the germline V gene are SGHRS and YFSETQ. V shed 4 bases and J 4 bases; nucleotides not matched to a gene: 8. CDR3 size: 16 residues. CDR3 nucleotide sequence: TGCGCCAGCAGCAAGACAGGGGGCGCAACGGGAAACACCATATATTTT. It encodes CASSKTGGATGNTIYF.

Here the CDR3 DNA reads TGTGCCAGCAGTTTAGCAGGGGGGTACGAGCAGTACTTC. Protein sequence: CASSLAGGYEQYF. The V call is TRBV27, the J call TRBJ2-7; weak D call: TRBD1 (7 bases). The CDR3 length is 13 residues. The germline V gene encodes CDR1 MNHEY and CDR2 SMNVEV (reference sequence). V was cut by 2 bases and J by 4 bases, with 9 bases left in between.

The chain is built from TRBV10-3 and TRBJ2-3, with 7 bases aligning to TRBD1. The CDR3 totals 12 residues. Per germline, CDR1 ENHRY and CDR2 SYGVKD. V shed 6 bases, J shed 5 bases, and the junction held 2 bases outside the gene matches. The CDR3 DNA reads as TGTGCCATCAGAGGGACAGAAGATACGCAGTATTTT. As protein: CAIRGTEDTQYF.

CDR3 in amino acids: CASSADGGWSTEAFF. Written as DNA, the CDR3 is TGTGCCAGCAGCGCCGACGGGGGTTGGAGCACTGAAGCTTTCTTT. The V call is TRBV9, the J call TRBJ1-1; tentatively, D is TRBD1 (5 bases). V dropped 3 bases and J dropped 4 bases, with 16 bases sitting between them. The germline gives CDR1 SGDLS, CDR2 YYNGEE. This CDR3 has 15 amino acids.

The chain uses TRBV13 and TRBJ1-2, with 7 bases aligning to TRBD1. The CDR3 sequence is 15 residues long. Trimming cost V 5 bases and J 4 bases; bases outside gene matches: 10. Germline CDR1 is PRHDT and CDR2 is FYEKMQ (reference sequence). CDR3 sequence: CASSPSFGQVYGYTF. In DNA form, the CDR3 reads TGTGCCAGCAGCCCCAGTTTCGGACAGGTCTATGGCTACACCTTC. Filled out from reference TRBV13 and TRBJ1-2, the complete variable domain reads AAGVIQSPRHLIKEKRETATLKCYPIPRHDTVYWYQQGPGQDPQFLISFYEKMQSDKGSIPDRFSAQQFSDYHSELNMSSLELGDSALYFCASSPSFGQVYGYTFGSGTRLTVV.

The chain employs TRBV18 and TRBJ2-3; 8 nucleotides line up with TRBD2. The CDR3 length is 18 residues. With V trimmed by 3 bases and J by 3 bases, 14 bases remained unmatched. CDR1 and CDR2 (germline): KGHSH, LQKENI. In nucleotides, the CDR3 is TGTGCCAGCTCACCCTTGGCTAGCGGGCCAGTGGGAACAGATACGCAGTATTTT. It is translated as CASSPLASGPVGTDTQYF.

The count of this clone is one. The chain uses TRBV25-1 and TRBJ2-2, with D perhaps matching TRBD2 (6 bases). V lost 3 bases, J lost 5 bases, and 13 bases lay in between. CDR1 is MGHDK, CDR2 SYGVNS, per germline. The CDR3 spans 15 residues. Here the CDR3 DNA reads TGTGCCAGCAGTGATTGGAGGGATGGGACCGGGGAGCTGTTTTTT. This encodes CASSDWRDGTGELFF.

The chain joins TRBV6-5 to TRBJ1-2, with a tentative D call TRBD1 (6 bases). Trimming shortened V by 5 bases and J by 2 bases, and 15 bases separated the two germline ends. Germline CDR1 reads MNHEY; CDR2 reads SVGAGI. The CDR3 covers 15 residues. CDR3 DNA sequence: TGTGCCAGCAGTCAGCTGGACAGCCTAAACTATGGCTACACCTTC. Residues: CASSQLDSLNYGYTF.

The chain joins TRBV6-5 to TRBJ2-3; no clear D gene. CDR1 is MNHEY and CDR2 is SVGAGI in the germline V gene. The V and J ends lost 3 bases and 2 bases respectively, with 6 bases between them. The CDR3 length is 13 residues. The CDR3 sequence: CASSYSFTDTQYF. The CDR3 coding sequence is TGTGCCAGCAGTTATTCCTTCACAGATACGCAGTATTTT.

V and J are TRBV15 and TRBJ1-5, with 8 bases aligning to TRBD1. Germline CDR1 LNHNV, CDR2 YYDKDF (reference sequence). The CDR3 totals 13 residues. The V and J ends lost 6 bases and 5 bases, in that order; junction bases with no gene match: 3. The CDR3 is CATREGQDQPQHF. Here the CDR3 DNA reads TGTGCCACCAGAGAGGGACAGGATCAGCCCCAGCATTTT.

The chain couples TRBV25-1 to TRBJ2-4, with 9 bases lining up with TRBD1. The V gene end was trimmed by 6 bases and the J gene end by 11 bases; junction bases not matched to a gene: 8. CDR3 size: 13 residues. The germline V gene has CDR1 MGHDK and CDR2 SYGVNS. The CDR3 loop reads CASRMNDRGVQYF. CDR3 DNA: TGTGCCAGCAGGATGAACGACAGGGGGGTTCAGTACTTC.

This clone was seen a single time. This chain connects TRBV7-2 to TRBJ2-3; D is undetermined. Germline-derived CDR1 and CDR2 are SGHTA and FQGNSA. The V end was cut by 5 bases, the J end by 0 bases, with 9 bases between. The CDR3 totals 14 residues. CDR3 sequence (DNA): TGTGCCAGCAGCCACGTGGAGAGCACAGATACGCAGTATTTT. Amino acid sequence: CASSHVESTDTQYF.

This clone was seen a few times. The V and J genes are TRBV4-1 and TRBJ1-4, with TRBD1 matching over 8 bases. CDR3 size: 15 residues. Germline CDR1 MGHRA, CDR2 YSYEKL. Trimming cost V 2 bases and J 8 bases; bases outside gene matches: 7. Here the CDR3 DNA reads TGCGCCAGCAGCCAATCACAGGGGGTCGGAGAAAAACTGTTTTTT. Translated, it gives CASSQSQGVGEKLFF.

The chain has TRBV29-1 and TRBJ2-4; 9 bases map to TRBD2. V dropped 8 bases and J dropped 7; count of bases not matched to a gene: 15. CDR1 and CDR2 (germline): SQVTM, ANQGSEA. This CDR3 region has 15 residues. The CDR3 region is CSIGLFSGSRNIQYF. The CDR3 DNA sequence: TGCAGCATAGGACTTTTTAGCGGGAGCAGGAACATTCAGTACTTC.

The V call is TRBV27, the J call TRBJ2-2; D unresolved. Trimming pared 5 bases from V and 3 bases from J, leaving 10 bases between. Germline CDR1 reads MNHEY; CDR2 reads SMNVEV (reference sequence). The CDR3 is 14 residues long. The CDR3 DNA is TGTGCCAGCAGTCCTCTAGTTTACACCGGGGAGCTGTTTTTT. Protein: CASSPLVYTGELFF.

CDR3 coding DNA: TGCGCCAGCAGCCAAGTTGTGGGAGGGCTCCTCGAGCAGTACTTC. Translated, it gives CASSQVVGGLLEQYF. J is TRBJ2-7 and V is TRBV4-1; 7 bases align to TRBD2. In germline, CDR1 is MGHRA, CDR2 YSYEKL. CDR3 length: 15 residues. The junction had 9 bases not matched to a gene; V was cut back by 1 base and J by 6 bases.

The CDR3 nucleotides read TGTGCCAGCAGTTACTCGAATCGCCCTAGCGGGAGTCTGCAGTTCTTC. Translating it yields CASSYSNRPSGSLQFF. The chain combines TRBV6-6 with TRBJ2-1; 10 bases line up with TRBD2. Trimming took 0 bases from V and 12 from J; bases not matched to a gene: 11. CDR1 and CDR2 from the germline V gene are MNHNY and SVGAGI (reference sequence). This CDR3 spans 16 amino acids.

J is TRBJ2-3 and V is TRBV9; D perhaps matches TRBD1 (5 bases). The ends were cut back, 4 bases at V and 4 bases at J, with 13 bases in the middle. This CDR3 spans 14 amino acids. From germline, CDR1 is SGDLS and CDR2 YYNGEE. The DNA of the CDR3 is TGTGCCAGCAGCCTAGAGCAGGGCGCAGATACGCAGTATTTT. It translates to CASSLEQGADTQYF.

CDR3 in amino acids: CASSPVGTVSYEQYF. The CDR3 DNA reads TGTGCCAGCTCACCCGTTGGGACAGTCTCCTACGAGCAGTACTTC. The chain has TRBV18 and TRBJ2-7; 7 bases line up with TRBD1. Germline CDR1 is KGHSH and CDR2 is LQKENI. V dropped 3 bases and J dropped 0; count of bases not matched to a gene: 5. The CDR3 consists of 15 residues.

The chain joins TRBV12-2 to TRBJ2-1; the D call of TRBD2 is as the table states it, not checked on the DNA. TRBV12-2 has pseudogene status. The CDR3 is 18 amino acids. CDR3 DNA sequence: TGTGCAAGTCGCTTAGTCCAAAGGCTAGCGGGGACCCTGAATGAGCAGTTCTTC. Protein sequence: CASRLVQRLAGTLNEQFF.